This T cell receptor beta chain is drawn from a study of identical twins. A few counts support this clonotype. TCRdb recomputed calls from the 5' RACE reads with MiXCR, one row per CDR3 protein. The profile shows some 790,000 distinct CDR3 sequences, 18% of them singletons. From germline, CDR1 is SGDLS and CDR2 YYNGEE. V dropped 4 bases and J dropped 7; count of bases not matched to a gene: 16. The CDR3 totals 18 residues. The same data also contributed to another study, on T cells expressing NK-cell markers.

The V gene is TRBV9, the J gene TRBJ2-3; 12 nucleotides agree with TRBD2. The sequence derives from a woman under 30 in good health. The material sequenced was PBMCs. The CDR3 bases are TGTGCCAGCAGCCCTCGTCTGGCGACTAGCGGGGGAACCAATACGCAGTATTTT. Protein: CASSPRLATSGGTNTQYF. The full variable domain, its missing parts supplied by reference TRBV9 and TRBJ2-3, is DSGVTQTPKHLITATGQRVTLRCSPRSGDLSVYWYQQSLDQGLQFLIQYYNGEERAKGNILERFSAQQFPDLHSELNLSSLELGDSALYFCASSPRLATSGGTNTQYFGPGTRLTVL.